This T cell receptor beta chain was retrieved from a study of blood T cell repertoires in COVID-19. About the study: Some COVID-19 samples were acute and others convalescent; all came from the United States, Italy and Spain. T cells, B-cell-depleted T cells, or PBMCs supplied cDNA or gDNA.

Profiled with immunoSEQ multiplex PCR; TCRdb holds only in-frame clones, not every one. This sample yields around 130,000 clones, of which around three quarters are seen a single time; roughly 10% belongs to the top ten. Germline-derived CDR1 and CDR2 are SGDLS and YYNGEE. The CDR3 is made up of 13 amino acids. The V gene lost 0 bases and the J gene lost 3 bases, with 5 bases spanning the gap. Sequenced sample: peripheral blood. The chain employs TRBV9 and TRBJ2-3, with no clear D. This receptor was taken from a human donor in a cohort sampled during active COVID-19. CDR3 DNA sequence: TGTGCCAGCAGCGTAGGAGCGACAGATACGCAGTATTTT. It specifies CASSVGATDTQYF. The full variable domain, in which reference TRBV9 and TRBJ2-3 provide the parts outside the CDR3, is DSGVTQTPKHLITATGQRVTLRCSPRSGDLSVYWYQQSLDQGLQFLIQYYNGEERAKGNILERFSAQQFPDLHSELNLSSLELGDSALYFCASSVGATDTQYFGPGTRLTVL.